The 5 T cell receptor beta chains below were found in one sample sequenced in a study of PD-1 blockade in classical Hodgkin lymphoma. Exposure to brentuximab vedotin varied, and each patient had relapsed following autologous stem cell transplantation. Clones were sequenced by immunoSEQ multiplex PCR, and TCRdb holds only the in-frame ones, with some missing. The data contain roughly 150,000 clones, nearly 80% of them singletons. The material was peripheral blood mononuclear cells (PBMCs), obtained before the second cycle of nivolumab. Every receptor here comes from a human donor with classical Hodgkin lymphoma.

This clone was seen once. V gene TRBV30 combines with J gene TRBJ2-7; D not certain. Germline V gene sequence: CDR1 GTSNPN, CDR2 SVGIG (reference sequence). Trimming removed 0 bases at V and 3 bases at J, with 6 bases between. The CDR3 has 12 amino acids. CDR3 coding DNA: TGTGCCTGGAGTGTACACAGCTACGAGCAGTACTTC. It encodes CAWSVHSYEQYF.

The chain couples TRBV11-2 to TRBJ2-2, with TRBD2 matching over 7 bases. CDR3 length: 17 residues. The germline V gene encodes CDR1 SGHAT and CDR2 FQNNGV. V lost 3 bases to trimming and J lost 1 base; unmatched junction nucleotides: 8. CDR3 sequence: CASSFRVAGLNTGELFF. The CDR3 DNA sequence: TGTGCCAGCAGCTTTAGGGTAGCGGGCTTGAACACCGGGGAGCTGTTTTTT.

The chain recombines TRBV2 with TRBJ1-2, with 7 bases identical to TRBD1. The CDR3 is made up of 13 amino acids. Germline loops: CDR1 SNHLY, CDR2 FYNNEI. Unmatched junction bases numbered 8, after V lost 10 bases and J lost 3 bases. The DNA for the CDR3 is TGTGCCAATACGGACAGGTTTGACTATGGCTACACCTTC. Protein sequence: CANTDRFDYGYTF. The full variable domain, rest sourced from reference TRBV2 and TRBJ1-2, is EPEVTQTPSHQVTQMGQEVILRCVPISNHLYFYWYRQILGQKVEFLVSFYNNEISEKSEIFDDQFSVERPDGSNFTLKIRSTKLEDSAMYFCANTDRFDYGYTFGSGTRLTVV.

The chain uses TRBV10-3 and TRBJ2-3; TRBD1 matches at 12 bases. The CDR3 is 15 residues long. The V gene end was trimmed by 6 bases and the J gene end by 5 bases; junction bases not matched to a gene: 6. The germline V gene has CDR1 ENHRY and CDR2 SYGVKD. CDR3 in DNA: TGTGCCATCAGCCCGGGACAGGGGGCGGGAGATACGCAGTATTTT. Translated, it gives CAISPGQGAGDTQYF.

The gene calls are TRBV29-1 and TRBJ2-7; TRBD2 agrees at 7 bases. The germline CDR1 and CDR2 sequences are SQVTM and ANQGSEA. The CDR3 is 12 amino acids. The J segment lost 1 base and the V segment lost 7 bases, leaving 4 bases of the junction unmatched. The CDR3 region has the DNA TGCAGCGGTCAGGGAGGGTCCTACGAGCAGTACTTC. As protein: CSGQGGSYEQYF.